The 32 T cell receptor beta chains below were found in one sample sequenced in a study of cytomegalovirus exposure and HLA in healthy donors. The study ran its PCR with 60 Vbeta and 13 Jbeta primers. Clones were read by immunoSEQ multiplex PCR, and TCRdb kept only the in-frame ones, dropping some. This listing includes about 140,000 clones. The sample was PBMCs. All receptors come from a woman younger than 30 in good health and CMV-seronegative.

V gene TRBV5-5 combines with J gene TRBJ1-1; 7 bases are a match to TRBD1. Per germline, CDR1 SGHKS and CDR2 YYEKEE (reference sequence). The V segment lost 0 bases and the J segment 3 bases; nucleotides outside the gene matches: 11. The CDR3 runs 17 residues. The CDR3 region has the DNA TGTGCCAGCAGCTTGGGGTATTCCGGGACAGCTTACACTGAAGCTTTCTTT. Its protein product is CASSLGYSGTAYTEAFF.

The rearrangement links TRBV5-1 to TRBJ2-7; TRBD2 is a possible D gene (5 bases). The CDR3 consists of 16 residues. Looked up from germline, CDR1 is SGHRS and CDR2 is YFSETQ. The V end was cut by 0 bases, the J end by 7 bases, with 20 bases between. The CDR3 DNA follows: TGCGCCAGCAGCTTGGCCGTCGGCGAGGGTCTGAGGGAGCAGTACTTC. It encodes CASSLAVGEGLREQYF.

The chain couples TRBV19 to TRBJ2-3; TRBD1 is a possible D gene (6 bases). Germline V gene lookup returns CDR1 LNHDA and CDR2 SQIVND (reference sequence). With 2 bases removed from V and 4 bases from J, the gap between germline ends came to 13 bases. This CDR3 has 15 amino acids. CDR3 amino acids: CASSILRGSADTQYF. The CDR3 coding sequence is TGTGCCAGTAGTATATTGAGGGGGAGCGCAGATACGCAGTATTTT.

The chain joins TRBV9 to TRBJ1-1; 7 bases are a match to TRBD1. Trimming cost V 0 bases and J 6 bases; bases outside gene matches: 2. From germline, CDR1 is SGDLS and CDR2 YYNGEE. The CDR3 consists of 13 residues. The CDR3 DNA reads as TGTGCCAGCAGCGTAGGAGGGGGCCCTGAAGCTTTCTTT. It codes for CASSVGGGPEAFF.

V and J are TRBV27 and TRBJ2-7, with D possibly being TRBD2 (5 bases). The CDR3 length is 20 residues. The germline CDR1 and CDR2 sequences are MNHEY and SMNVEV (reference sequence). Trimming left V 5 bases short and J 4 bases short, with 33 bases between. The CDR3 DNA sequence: TGTGCCAGCAGTCCTCGCGGGTTTTTTAGTAGCCCCGCGGCCTCATACGAGCAGTACGTC. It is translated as CASSPRGFFSSPAASYEQYV.

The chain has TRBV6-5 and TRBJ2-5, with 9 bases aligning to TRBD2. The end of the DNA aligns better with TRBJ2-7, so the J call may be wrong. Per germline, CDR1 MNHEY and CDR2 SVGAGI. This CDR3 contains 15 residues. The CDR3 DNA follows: TGTGCCAGCAGTTTCAGCGGGAGGCCGGGATACGAGCAGTACTTC. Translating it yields CASSFSGRPGYEQYF.

The DNA of the CDR3 is TGTGCCTGGAATGAGGGCCGCAATCAGCCCCAGCATTTT. The encoded protein is CAWNEGRNQPQHF. This chain uses TRBV30 with TRBJ1-5, with D unclear. Trimming stripped 4 bases from V and 2 bases from J, with 9 bases between. The CDR3 length is 13 residues. Germline values: CDR1 GTSNPN, CDR2 SVGIG (reference sequence).

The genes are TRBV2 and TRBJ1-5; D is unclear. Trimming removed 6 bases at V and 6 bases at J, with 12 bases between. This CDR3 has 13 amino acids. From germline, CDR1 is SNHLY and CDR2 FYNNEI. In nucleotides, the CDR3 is TGTGCCAGCAGGTCGGAGGCAGGTCAGCCCCAGCATTTT. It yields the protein CASRSEAGQPQHF. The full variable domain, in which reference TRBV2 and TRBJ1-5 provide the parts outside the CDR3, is EPEVTQTPSHQVTQMGQEVILRCVPISNHLYFYWYRQILGQKVEFLVSFYNNEISEKSEIFDDQFSVERPDGSNFTLKIRSTKLEDSAMYFCASRSEAGQPQHFGDGTRLSIL.

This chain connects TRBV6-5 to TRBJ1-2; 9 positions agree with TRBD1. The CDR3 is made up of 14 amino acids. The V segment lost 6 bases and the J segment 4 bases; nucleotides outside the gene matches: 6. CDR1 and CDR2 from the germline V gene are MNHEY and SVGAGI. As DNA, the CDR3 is TGTGCCAGCAGACTTGGACAGGGGATCTATGGCTACACCTTC. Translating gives CASRLGQGIYGYTF.

The CDR3 nucleotides are TGTGCCAGCAGGGAGGGACAGAGCATCTATGGCTACACCTTC. Amino acids: CASREGQSIYGYTF. This chain joins TRBV6-5 and TRBJ1-2, with 7 bases aligning to TRBD1. CDR1 and CDR2 (germline): MNHEY, SVGAGI. Unmatched junction bases numbered 8, after V lost 6 bases and J lost 4 bases. This CDR3 contains 14 residues.

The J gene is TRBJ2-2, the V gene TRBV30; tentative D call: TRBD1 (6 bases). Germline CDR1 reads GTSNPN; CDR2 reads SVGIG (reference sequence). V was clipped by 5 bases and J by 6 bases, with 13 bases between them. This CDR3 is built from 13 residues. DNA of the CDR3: TGTGCCTGGGATGGCGAGGGGGCCGGGGAGCTGTTTTTT. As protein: CAWDGEGAGELFF.

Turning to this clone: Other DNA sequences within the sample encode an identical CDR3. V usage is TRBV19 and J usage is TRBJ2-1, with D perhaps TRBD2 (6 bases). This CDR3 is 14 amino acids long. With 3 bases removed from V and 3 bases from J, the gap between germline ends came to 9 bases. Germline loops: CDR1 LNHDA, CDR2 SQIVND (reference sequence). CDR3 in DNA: TGTGCCAGTAGTATGGGCGGGGACTACAATGAGCAGTTCTTC. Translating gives CASSMGGDYNEQFF.

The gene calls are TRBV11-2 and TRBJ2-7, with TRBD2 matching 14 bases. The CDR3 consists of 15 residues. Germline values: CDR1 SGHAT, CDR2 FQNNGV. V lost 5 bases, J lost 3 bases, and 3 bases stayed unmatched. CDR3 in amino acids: CASSPGTSGSYEQYF. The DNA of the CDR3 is TGTGCCAGCAGCCCTGGGACTAGCGGGAGCTACGAGCAGTACTTC. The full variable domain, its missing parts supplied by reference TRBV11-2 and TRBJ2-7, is EAGVAQSPRYKIIEKRQSVAFWCNPISGHATLYWYQQILGQGPKLLIQFQNNGVVDDSQLPKDRFSAERLKGVDSTLKIQPAKLEDSAVYLCASSPGTSGSYEQYFGPGTRLTVT.

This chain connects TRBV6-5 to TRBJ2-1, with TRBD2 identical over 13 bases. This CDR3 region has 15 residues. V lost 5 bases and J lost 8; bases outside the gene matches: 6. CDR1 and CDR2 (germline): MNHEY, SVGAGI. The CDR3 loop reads CASSGWTSGRDEQFF. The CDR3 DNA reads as TGTGCCAGCAGTGGGTGGACTAGCGGGAGAGATGAGCAGTTCTTC.

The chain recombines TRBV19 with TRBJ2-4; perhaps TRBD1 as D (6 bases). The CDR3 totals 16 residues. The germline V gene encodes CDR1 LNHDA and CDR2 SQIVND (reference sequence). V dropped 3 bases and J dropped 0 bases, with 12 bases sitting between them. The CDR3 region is CASSILGGQAKNIQYF. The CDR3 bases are TGTGCCAGTAGTATTTTAGGGGGTCAAGCCAAAAACATTCAGTACTTC.

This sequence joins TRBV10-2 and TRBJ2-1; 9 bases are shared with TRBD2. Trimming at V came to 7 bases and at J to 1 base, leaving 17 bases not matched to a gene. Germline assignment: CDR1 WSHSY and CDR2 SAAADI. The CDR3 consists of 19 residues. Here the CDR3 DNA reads TGCGCCAGCACGGGGTCGCTAGCGGGAACATTTTCTTCCTACAATGAGCAGTTCTTC. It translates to CASTGSLAGTFSSYNEQFF.

CDR3 sequence reads: CASSSLGGVSEKLFF. The CDR3 bases are TGTGCCAGCAGCTCATTAGGGGGGGTTAGTGAAAAACTGTTTTTT. The gene calls are TRBV5-4 and TRBJ1-4; D might be TRBD1 (6 bases). CDR3 length equals 15 residues. The V gene's germline CDR1 is SGHNT and CDR2 YYREEE (reference sequence). Trimming stripped 3 bases from V and 7 bases from J, with 16 bases between.

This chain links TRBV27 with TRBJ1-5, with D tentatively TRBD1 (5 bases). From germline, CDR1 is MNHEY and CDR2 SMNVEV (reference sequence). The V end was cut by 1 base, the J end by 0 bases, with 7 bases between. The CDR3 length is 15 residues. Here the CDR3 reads CASSLLGDSNQPQHF. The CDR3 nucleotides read TGTGCCAGCAGTTTATTAGGGGATAGCAATCAGCCCCAGCATTTT.

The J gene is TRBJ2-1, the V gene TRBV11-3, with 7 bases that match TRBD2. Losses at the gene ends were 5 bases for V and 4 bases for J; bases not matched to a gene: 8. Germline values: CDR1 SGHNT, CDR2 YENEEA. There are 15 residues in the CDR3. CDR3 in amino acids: CASSPRLAFYNEQFF. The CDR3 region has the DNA TGTGCCAGCAGCCCCCGACTAGCCTTTTACAATGAGCAGTTCTTC.

The CDR3 nucleotides read TGCGCCAGCAGCTGGGCAGGGGACGGGGTCATGGCTGAAGCTTTCTTT. It is translated as CASSWAGDGVMAEAFF. V usage is TRBV5-1 and J usage is TRBJ1-1; D may be TRBD1 (6 bases). Trimming removed 3 bases at V and 6 bases at J, with 21 bases between. The CDR3 is made up of 16 amino acids. CDR1 and CDR2 (germline): SGHRS, YFSETQ.

The CDR3 loop is CASSQDSGINTDTQYF. Written as DNA, the CDR3 is TGCGCCAGCAGCCAAGACAGCGGGATAAACACAGATACGCAGTATTTT. This chain uses TRBV4-3 with TRBJ2-3; 7 positions match TRBD2. This CDR3 is 16 amino acids long. Germline V lookup: CDR1 LGHNA, CDR2 YSLEER. V shed 0 bases and J 2 bases; nucleotides not matched to a gene: 5.

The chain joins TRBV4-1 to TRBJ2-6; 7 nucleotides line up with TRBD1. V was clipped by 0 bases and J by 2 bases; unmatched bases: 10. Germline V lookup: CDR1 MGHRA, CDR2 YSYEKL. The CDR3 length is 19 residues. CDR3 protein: CASSQDFSWDSTGANVLTF. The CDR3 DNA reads TGCGCCAGCAGCCAAGATTTCTCTTGGGACAGCACTGGGGCCAACGTCCTGACTTTC.

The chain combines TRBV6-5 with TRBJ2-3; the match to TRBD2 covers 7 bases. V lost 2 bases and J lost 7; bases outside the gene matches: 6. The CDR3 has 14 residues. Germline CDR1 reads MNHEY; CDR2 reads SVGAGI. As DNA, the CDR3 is TGTGCCAGCAGTTACCTCTCCGGGGGGAATACGCAGTATTTT. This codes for CASSYLSGGNTQYF.

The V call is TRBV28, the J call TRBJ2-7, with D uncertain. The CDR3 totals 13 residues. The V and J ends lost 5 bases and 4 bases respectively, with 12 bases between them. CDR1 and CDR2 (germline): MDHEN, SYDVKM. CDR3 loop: CASSPDIPYEQYV. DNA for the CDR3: TGTGCCAGCAGTCCCGACATCCCGTACGAGCAGTACGTC.

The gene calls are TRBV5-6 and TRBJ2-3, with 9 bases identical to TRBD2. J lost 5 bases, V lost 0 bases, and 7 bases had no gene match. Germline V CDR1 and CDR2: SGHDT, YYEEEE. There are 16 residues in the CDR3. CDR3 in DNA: TGTGCCAGCAGCTTGGCCTTAGCGGGAGTCATAGATACGCAGTATTTT. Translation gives CASSLALAGVIDTQYF.

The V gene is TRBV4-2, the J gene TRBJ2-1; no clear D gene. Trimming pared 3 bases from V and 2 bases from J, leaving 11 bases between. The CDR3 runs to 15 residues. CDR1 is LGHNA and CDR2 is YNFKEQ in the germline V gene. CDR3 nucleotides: TGTGCCAGCAGCCAGGCCTCTGGGCCCTACAATGAGCAGTTCTTC. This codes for CASSQASGPYNEQFF.

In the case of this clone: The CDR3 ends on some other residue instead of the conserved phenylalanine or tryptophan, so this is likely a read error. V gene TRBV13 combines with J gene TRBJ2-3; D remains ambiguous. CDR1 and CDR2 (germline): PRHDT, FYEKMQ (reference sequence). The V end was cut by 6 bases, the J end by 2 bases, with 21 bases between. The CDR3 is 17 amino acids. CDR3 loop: CASSPIGPGWNTDTQYL. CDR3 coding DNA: TGTGCCAGCAGTCCGATTGGGCCTGGCTGGAACACAGATACGCAGTATCTT.

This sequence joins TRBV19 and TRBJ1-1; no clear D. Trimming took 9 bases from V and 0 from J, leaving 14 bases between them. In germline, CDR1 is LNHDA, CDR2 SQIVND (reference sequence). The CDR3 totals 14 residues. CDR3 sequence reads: CASAVGELNTEAFF. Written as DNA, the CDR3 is TGTGCCAGCGCAGTGGGAGAGTTGAACACTGAAGCTTTCTTT.

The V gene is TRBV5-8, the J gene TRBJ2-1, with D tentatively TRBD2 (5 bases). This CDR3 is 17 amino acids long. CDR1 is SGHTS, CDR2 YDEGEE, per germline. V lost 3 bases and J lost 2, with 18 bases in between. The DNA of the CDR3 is TGTGCCAGCAGCTCGGGGTATGGCGGGCATCCCTACAATGAGCAGTTCTTC. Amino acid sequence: CASSSGYGGHPYNEQFF.

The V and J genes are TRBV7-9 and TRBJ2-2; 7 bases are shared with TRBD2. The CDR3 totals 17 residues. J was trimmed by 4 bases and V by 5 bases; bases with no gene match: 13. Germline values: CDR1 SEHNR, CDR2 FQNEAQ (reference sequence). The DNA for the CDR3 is TGTGCCAGCAGCACTACTGGGGCTAGCGGTTTCACCGGGGAGCTGTTTTTT. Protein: CASSTTGASGFTGELFF.

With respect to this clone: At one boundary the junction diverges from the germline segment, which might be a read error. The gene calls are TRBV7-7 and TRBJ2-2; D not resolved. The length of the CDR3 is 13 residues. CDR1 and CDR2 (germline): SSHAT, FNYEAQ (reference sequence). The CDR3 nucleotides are TGTGCTAGCAGTCCGACTCACACCGGGGAGCTGTTTTTT. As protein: CASSPTHTGELFF.

The CDR3 nucleotides read TGTGCCAGCAGTGAATCGGCAGGGGATTACGAGACCCAGTACTTC. Its protein product is CASSESAGDYETQYF. The genes are TRBV2 and TRBJ2-5, with a possible D match to TRBD1 (6 bases). CDR3 size: 15 residues. V shed 2 bases and J shed 5 bases, with 15 bases lying between them. Germline V gene sequence: CDR1 SNHLY, CDR2 FYNNEI. Full variable domain (rest looked up from reference TRBV2 and TRBJ2-5): EPEVTQTPSHQVTQMGQEVILRCVPISNHLYFYWYRQILGQKVEFLVSFYNNEISEKSEIFDDQFSVERPDGSNFTLKIRSTKLEDSAMYFCASSESAGDYETQYFGPGTRLLVL.